This T cell receptor (beta chain) was identified in a study of T cell changes during pregnancy in multiple sclerosis. Libraries were prepared by immunoSEQ multiplex PCR; TCRdb keeps only in-frame clonotypes and omits some of them. The sample lists some 14,000 clones; 93% were seen once. CDR3 length: 12 residues. V was cut by 5 bases and J by 11 bases, with 16 bases left in between. CDR1 is SGHNT and CDR2 is YYREEE in the germline V gene (reference sequence). This TCR came from a female donor in good health, enrolled as a control in a pregnancy study. Material: peripheral blood, obtained in the second trimester of pregnancy. This chain links TRBV5-4 with TRBJ1-1, with unresolved D. CDR3 loop: CASRAEGLEAFF. The DNA for the CDR3 is TGTGCCAGCAGAGCGGAGGGCCTTGAGGCTTTCTTT.